This T cell receptor beta chain was sequenced for a study of blood T cells in healthy people across ages (dated by TCRdb to about 2015). With regard to the full study: In model experiments, template switching captured about one uniquely barcoded TCR beta cDNA molecule for every two T cells. Donors of different ages were randomly distributed across sequencing lanes to avoid experimental bias. The donors were split into four age groups: young (average around 15 years), middle-aged (about 40), aged (approximately 59) and long-lived (over 80). Using the same blood draw, the study looked at two additional independent replicas of 1 million unique cDNA reads for two donors, one aged 18 to 29 and the other aged 80 or older. Age-related changes in TCR beta repertoire diversity were measured in the study by deep sequencing normalized with unique cDNA molecular identifiers. What the research found in general, with its limitations: The long-lived group showed more naive CD4+ T cells, fewer expanded clones and increased TCR diversity than the aged group, suggesting age selection. Estimates of total diversity based on one million sequenced T cells were considered lower bounds and underestimates. A strong correlation was found between observed TCR beta diversity and the percentage of naive T cells measured by flow cytometry. Conclusive comparison of naive and antigen-experienced compartments was prevented by the profiling of bulk unsorted PBMCs. As age increased, observed TCR beta diversity per million T cells dropped in a roughly linear way, and a significant reduction was already evident by age about 36. Because donor CMV infection status was unknown, age-related changes in expanded clonotypes were potentially confounded.

From the cysteine up to the phenylalanine, the CDR3 has a length of 14 residues. Only the CDR3 portion is preserved as DNA: 42 bases, with reading frame beginning at the first base. From the germline V gene (reference sequence), CDR1 is MNHEY and CDR2 is SMNVEV. V lost 2 bases and J lost 5 bases; the stretch between them is 12 bases long. The donors were 40 or so Caucasian individuals from Russia, aged roughly 6 to 100 years, who were systemically healthy. About 9.6 milliliters of peripheral blood were collected from each donor into EDTA-treated Vacutainer tubes. Ficoll-Paque density-gradient centrifugation was used to isolate PBMCs, with at least 6.5 million per sample. Trizol reagent was used to extract total RNA from the PBMCs, yielding at least 5.5 micrograms per sample. For every donor, an aliquot of PBMCs went through flow cytometry to measure the percentages of naive CD45RAhigh/CD27high T cells.

There are a few counts of this clonotype. The antigen it recognizes is unknown. No base qualities exist here, and no much larger clone lies one base off it. The library was generated by 5' RACE. Sequenced on an Illumina HiSeq 2500. A second PCR of about 7 to 12 cycles was run with a J-beta primer mix and a sample-barcoded 5' primer. Each TCR beta cDNA molecule received a unique molecular identifier from a template-switch 5' adaptor carrying 12 random nucleotides. Each sample yielded at least 2.5 million CDR3-containing paired-end reads. The Mint cDNA synthesis kit, primed by a TRBC-specific oligonucleotide, was used to synthesize first-strand cDNA from all RNA. Following uracil-DNA glycosylase treatment, all cDNA underwent a first 18-cycle PCR with the universal primers M1SS and BC2_uni_R. In the source study's methods: Normalization of each sample was performed by random selection of 1 million high-quality reads, each carrying a distinct molecular identifier. Reads sharing molecular identifiers were discarded rather than binned into consensus sequences. MiTCR, with a Q25 quality threshold and the strictest error-elimination algorithm, was used for CDR3 identification, clonotype clustering and error correction. A nonparametric unseen species model with Euler transformation was used to estimate a lower bound on total TCR beta diversity. TCRdb passed the public sequencing reads through fastp at Q25 and MiXCR, retaining productive beta sequences. Rows are unified per CDR3 protein, each entry keeping the most common DNA and genes. These V and J calls originate from TCRdb's pipeline instead of the authors' own analysis. The sample profile shows more than 800,000 distinct CDR3 sequences; less than 35% of them were found once. The ten largest clones capture 17% of the sample.

The sample consisted of blood. The TCR was taken from a woman older than 75 in good health. This sequence uses TRBV27 and TRBJ1-1; the D segment could be TRBD1, given 5 matching bases. CDR3 sequence: CASSLNVGTTEAFF. The sequence in DNA is TGTGCCAGCAGTTTAAACGTGGGGACTACTGAAGCTTTCTTT.